This T cell receptor beta chain was identified in a study of cytomegalovirus exposure and HLA in healthy donors. About the research overall: Findings of an earlier analysis included more than 90 million unique TCR beta sequences from 180 million or so T cells.

In regard to this clone: Its target is not known.

Donors likely had unrecorded immune exposures despite being nominally healthy when sampled. Study-wide findings and caveats: A missense DCLRE1C variant was associated with V- and J-gene trimming of TCR beta chains in a later analysis, and an independent cohort replicated the association.

Germline assignment: CDR1 SGHRS and CDR2 YFSETQ. The CDR3 totals 12 residues. V lost 0 bases, J lost 6 bases, and 4 bases lay in between. PCR involved 60 Vbeta and 13 Jbeta primers. Data came from immunoSEQ multiplex PCR; TCRdb stores just in-frame clones and leaves some out. The top ten hold 1.6% of the sample, which has 130,000 or so clones, 75% to 80% seen once. The chain has TRBV5-1 and TRBJ2-1; D gene ambiguous. The sample was PBMCs. This receptor was identified in a female donor in good health and CMV-seronegative. In DNA form, the CDR3 reads TGCGCCAGCAGCTTGGACGGCAATGAGCAGTTCTTC. It translates to CASSLDGNEQFF. The entire variable domain, with the rest obtained from reference TRBV5-1 and TRBJ2-1, is as follows: KAGVTQTPRYLIKTRGQQVTLSCSPISGHRSVSWYQQTPGQGLQFLFEYFSETQRNKGNFPGRFSGRQFSNSRSEMNVSTLELGDSALYLCASSLDGNEQFFGPGTRLTVL.